This is a list of T cell receptor beta chains from one sample in a study of CD8+CD57+ T cells in acquired aplastic anemia. TCRdb analysed the reads with MiXCR anew, one entry per CDR3 protein. Of about 180,000 distinct CDR3 sequences listed, under 55% were seen once; the top ten hold around 3%. Material for sequencing was sorted CD4+, CD8+, or CD8+CD57+ T cells (not recorded which) from PBMCs. Every receptor here comes from a human donor in good health. Both conserved end residues are part of each CDR3. The order of the fields is J gene, clone size, D gene, V gene, CDR3 DNA, CDR3 protein. D genes are given only for firm matches. The size of a clone is reported for some rows only, either as once, few or many, or as a class for expanded clones.

TRBJ1-4,many,-,TRBV19,TGTGCCAGTAGTATTATGGGTTGGGGTGAAAAACTGTTTTTT,CASSIMGWGEKLFF
TRBJ2-1,many,TRBD2,TRBV12-3/TRBV12-4,TGTGCCAGCAGTTTAGCAGGACTAGCGGGATACAATGAGCAGTTCTTC,CASSLAGLAGYNEQFF
TRBJ2-3,many,TRBD2,TRBV20-1,TGCAGTGCTAGGCCTAGCGGGAGATTATCAGATACGCAGTATTTT,CSARPSGRLSDTQYF
TRBJ2-5,-,-,TRBV2,TGTGCCAGCAGTGAGGGGCTCGGTGGGACCCAGTACTTC,CASSEGLGGTQYF
TRBJ2-1,-,TRBD2,TRBV9,TGTGCCAGCAGCCCGTCAGGACTAGCGGGAGAGGAGCAGTTCTTC,CASSPSGLAGEEQFF
TRBJ2-1,once,TRBD2,TRBV10-3,TGTGCCATCAGTGAGGCTGAGCGGGGGCTCTCCTACAATGAGCAGTTCTTC,CAISEAERGLSYNEQFF
TRBJ2-2,many,-,TRBV5-6,TGTGCCAGCAGCTCTGGGACCAACCCGTACACCGGGGAGCTGTTTTTT,CASSSGTNPYTGELFF
TRBJ2-7,few,-,TRBV25-1,TGTGCCAGCAGCCAAGATTTTCAGGAAAGTAACGAGCAGTACTTC,CASSQDFQESNEQYF
TRBJ1-1,-,-,TRBV20-1,TGCAGTGCCGATCCCCTGTTGGCCACTGAAGCTTTCTTT,CSADPLLATEAFF
TRBJ2-2,-,TRBD2,TRBV2,TGTGCCAGCAGTGAAAGGGCGGGGGCGAACACCGGGGAGCTGTTTTTT,CASSERAGANTGELFF
TRBJ1-6,many,TRBD1,TRBV7-3,TGTGCCAGCAGCCTAAACAGGGGGTCACCCCTCCACTTT,CASSLNRGSPLHF
TRBJ1-5,-,TRBD1,TRBV7-2,TGTGCCAGCAGCTCCCAGGGGGCTCAGCCCCAGCATTTT,CASSSQGAQPQHF
TRBJ2-1,-,-,TRBV24-1,TGTGCCACCGCGGACTCCTCCTACAATGAGCAGTTCTTC,CATADSSYNEQFF
TRBJ2-4,many,TRBD2,TRBV2,TGTGCCAGTCTAGCGGGAGCGGGTTCGGACATTCAGTACTTC,CASLAGAGSDIQYF
TRBJ2-1,few,TRBD2,TRBV11-2,TGTGCCAGCAGCTTATTTAACCTAGCGGGAGTCAATGAGCAGTTCTTC,CASSLFNLAGVNEQFF
TRBJ2-5,-,TRBD2,TRBV25-1,TGTGCCAGCAGTTTAACTAGCGGGAGGCCCGGAGACTTAGAGACCCAGTACTTC,CASSLTSGRPGDLETQYF
TRBJ1-1,-,-,TRBV10-1,TGCGCCAGCAGTGGGCCGAACACTGAAGCTTTCTTT,CASSGPNTEAFF
TRBJ1-6,many,-,TRBV20-1,TGCAGTGCTAGATCCAGGGACGATTCACCCCTCCACTTT,CSARSRDDSPLHF
TRBJ1-2,-,-,TRBV10-3,TGTGCCATCAGGGAGTTGACGGACTATGGCTACACCTTC,CAIRELTDYGYTF
TRBJ1-4,many,-,TRBV10-3,TGTGCCATCACCCGGGGCCCTAATGAAAAACTGTTTTTT,CAITRGPNEKLFF
TRBJ2-1,many,-,TRBV7-9,TGTGCCAGCAGCTTGGGGGCAGGGATAAGAGAGCAGTTCTTC,CASSLGAGIREQFF
TRBJ2-1,-,TRBD2,TRBV3-1,TGTGCCAGCAGCCTGGGACTAGCGGGATGGTTTAGTGATGAGCAGTTCTTC,CASSLGLAGWFSDEQFF